This TCR beta chain emerged from a study of cytotoxic CD8 clonotypes in ibrutinib-treated CLL. Study-wide results and caveats: Clonality grew at ibrutinib response; at progression, it decreased back toward baseline. Clonotypes that were public were uncommon, and they contracted or stayed stable on treatment. Baseline-level clonality went beyond age-matched healthy donors and moved in step with circulating CD8+ T-cell counts.

Cryopreserved PBMCs provided roughly 2 micrograms of genomic DNA for the TCR beta libraries. Germline V CDR1 and CDR2: MRHNA, SNTAGT. This CDR3 comprises 13 residues. Trimming removed 4 bases at V and 0 bases at J, with 6 bases between. As concerns this clone: What it binds is unknown.

The table came from immunoSEQ multiplex PCR; TCRdb's copy has only in-frame clones and leaves some out. The table includes about 84,000 clones, 86% detected once. The input for sequencing was PBMCs, taken before ibrutinib treatment. The chain has TRBV6-4 and TRBJ1-1; D is unclear. The receptor was isolated from a human donor with chronic lymphocytic leukemia. CDR3 protein: CASSVNLNTEAFF. CDR3 bases: TGTGCCAGCAGTGTCAACCTGAACACTGAAGCTTTCTTT.